These 31 T cell receptor beta chains share one sample of origin, sequenced in a study of early T cells in non-severe SARS-CoV-2 infection. TCRdb passed the 5' RACE reads through MiXCR, listing each CDR3 protein once. The sample shows 20,000 to 30,000 distinct CDR3 sequences, about 4.4% of them seen only once. The sequenced material came from whole blood. Receptors originate from an adult who was a healthcare worker with PCR-confirmed SARS-CoV-2 infection or an uninfected control (not recorded which).

This clonotype was counted at least ten times. The chain uses TRBV10-1 and TRBJ1-1, with 9 bases fitting TRBD1. The CDR3 contains 13 residues. CDR1 is WNHNN and CDR2 is SYGVQD in the germline V gene (reference sequence). Trimming took 8 bases from V and 5 from J; bases not matched to a gene: 6. The CDR3 spells CASLRDRATEAFF. CDR3 bases: TGCGCCAGCCTACGGGACAGGGCAACTGAAGCTTTCTTT.

This chain connects TRBV5-1 to TRBJ2-2, with 7 bases lining up with TRBD2. Germline values: CDR1 SGHRS, CDR2 YFSETQ. The CDR3 is 16 amino acids. Trimming cost V 5 bases and J 3 bases; bases outside gene matches: 10. The CDR3 bases are TGCGCCAGCAGGCCTAATGCGGGAGTGGACACCGGGGAGCTGTTTTTT. This sequence encodes CASRPNAGVDTGELFF. The complete variable domain, with remaining parts taken from reference TRBV5-1 and TRBJ2-2, reads KAGVTQTPRYLIKTRGQQVTLSCSPISGHRSVSWYQQTPGQGLQFLFEYFSETQRNKGNFPGRFSGRQFSNSRSEMNVSTLELGDSALYLCASRPNAGVDTGELFFGEGSRLTVL.

The V call is TRBV5-1, the J call TRBJ2-5; D is perhaps TRBD2 (6 bases). Germline CDR1 is SGHRS and CDR2 is YFSETQ. The V gene lost 1 base and the J gene lost 3 bases, with 13 bases spanning the gap. This CDR3 has 15 residues. This chain's CDR3 is CASSLQGLSEETQYF. CDR3 sequence (DNA): TGCGCCAGCAGCTTGCAAGGACTATCAGAAGAGACCCAGTACTTC.

This clonotype was picked up a small number of times. V usage is TRBV10-1 and J usage is TRBJ1-1, with D maybe TRBD1 (5 bases). The CDR3 covers 11 residues. V lost 2 bases and J 14 bases, leaving 12 bases between the germline ends. In germline, CDR1 is WNHNN, CDR2 SYGVQD (reference sequence). This CDR3 is CASSEAGRAFF. The DNA of the CDR3 is TGCGCCAGCAGTGAGGCAGGGAGAGCCTTCTTT.

This clonotype came up a few times. This chain links TRBV7-9 with TRBJ2-7; 10 bases are a match to TRBD1. CDR1 is SEHNR and CDR2 is FQNEAQ in the germline V gene (reference sequence). This CDR3 is 15 amino acids long. With V trimmed by 6 bases and J by 2 bases, 7 bases remained unmatched. DNA for the CDR3: TGTGCCAGCAGAGCCGGGACAGGGGTCACCTACGAGCAGTACTTC. This gives the protein CASRAGTGVTYEQYF.

This clonotype came up a few times. CDR3 bases: TGTGCCAGCAGTTTACCCCGGAAGGGGGCGAACACCGGGGAGCTGTTTTTT. Residues: CASSLPRKGANTGELFF. The V call is TRBV12-3 or TRBV12-4, the J call TRBJ2-2; perhaps TRBD1 as D (6 bases). The V end lost 2 bases, the J end lost 0 bases, and 13 bases lay between the germline ends. CDR3 length equals 17 residues.

This clonotype was counted ten times or more. The chain combines TRBV9 with TRBJ2-2; D gene ambiguous. Germline lookup yields CDR1 SGDLS and CDR2 YYNGEE. CDR3 length: 16 amino acids. V was pared by 0 bases and J by 6 bases, with 15 bases between. CDR3 loop: CASSVGWAIGSGELFF. The CDR3 nucleotides read TGTGCCAGCAGCGTAGGATGGGCTATAGGATCCGGGGAGCTGTTTTTT.

V gene TRBV5-1 combines with J gene TRBJ2-2, with D uncertain. The CDR3 extends over 16 amino acids. Germline values: CDR1 SGHRS, CDR2 YFSETQ. The V gene lost 0 bases and the J gene lost 2 bases, with 11 bases spanning the gap. CDR3 in amino acids: CASSLVVSLNTGELFF. The CDR3 region has the DNA TGCGCCAGCAGCTTGGTGGTCTCCTTAAACACCGGGGAGCTGTTTTTT.

This clonotype was observed a few times. The chain recombines TRBV5-1 with TRBJ1-1, with D hard to call. V was shortened by 0 bases and J by 4 bases, with 4 bases between the two germline ends. Germline CDR1 reads SGHRS; CDR2 reads YFSETQ. The CDR3 loop spans 12 amino acids. CDR3 in DNA: TGCGCCAGCAGCTTGGAGGGCACTGAAGCTTTCTTT. This codes for CASSLEGTEAFF.

The table lists this clonotype with a few counts. The chain links TRBV2 to TRBJ1-1; 7 bases fit TRBD1. The CDR3 extends over 13 amino acids. V gave up 8 bases and J gave up 3 bases; unmatched junction bases: 6. Germline V gene sequence: CDR1 SNHLY, CDR2 FYNNEI. The chain's CDR3 is CASAGDSYTEAFF. Here the CDR3 DNA reads TGTGCCAGCGCGGGGGACAGCTACACTGAAGCTTTCTTT.

The table lists this clonotype with many counts. This chain connects TRBV5-6 to TRBJ2-7; no definite D call. Looked up from germline, CDR1 is SGHDT and CDR2 is YYEEEE. This CDR3 contains 15 residues. V gave up 0 bases and J gave up 5 bases, with 15 bases separating them. CDR3 bases: TGTGCCAGCAGCTTGGCCGGCGCTCCGCACCACGAGCAGTACTTC. Translating it yields CASSLAGAPHHEQYF.

This clonotype showed up many times. This chain links TRBV7-2 with TRBJ2-6, with D hard to call. V shed 5 bases and J shed 4 bases, with 15 bases lying between them. Germline V gene sequence: CDR1 SGHTA, CDR2 FQGNSA. This CDR3 contains 16 residues. CDR3 bases: TGTGCCAGCAGCCCAAGACGGCTGAGAGGGGCCAACGTCCTGACTTTC. It yields the protein CASSPRRLRGANVLTF.

This clonotype was counted ten times or more. The chain has TRBV20-1 and TRBJ2-7, with 12 nucleotides matching TRBD2. The CDR3 is made up of 13 amino acids. V was pared by 7 bases and J by 3 bases, with 4 bases of the junction left unmatched. In germline, CDR1 is DFQATT, CDR2 SNEGSKA (reference sequence). CDR3 region: CSVTSGGNYEQYF. The CDR3 DNA reads as TGCAGTGTAACTAGCGGGGGGAACTACGAGCAGTACTTC.

There are many counts of this clonotype. The rearrangement joins TRBV29-1 to TRBJ2-7; D is uncertain. V lost 7 bases, J lost 2 bases, and 21 bases lay in between. The CDR3 is made up of 15 amino acids. Germline CDR1 and CDR2: SQVTM and ANQGSEA. The CDR3 DNA sequence: TGCAGCGCCCGAATAATGTCTGGGGAAGCCTACGAGCAGTACTTC. Translated: CSARIMSGEAYEQYF.

This clonotype was recorded a few times. V and J are TRBV29-1 and TRBJ2-1; TRBD1 matches at 11 bases. This CDR3 contains 12 residues. CDR1 and CDR2 from the germline V gene are SQVTM and ANQGSEA. J gave up 8 bases and V 6 bases, and 3 bases lay outside the gene matches. The CDR3 loop reads CSVDRGQDEQFF. For the CDR3, the DNA is TGCAGCGTGGACAGGGGGCAGGATGAGCAGTTCTTC.

This clonotype was seen at least ten times. CDR3 sequence (DNA): TGTGCCAGCAGCCCTAAGGGACTAGCGGGGGTGCATACGCAGTATTTT. Translation: CASSPKGLAGVHTQYF. V is TRBV14 and J is TRBJ2-3; 14 nucleotides line up with TRBD2. V was pared by 4 bases and J by 7 bases, with 7 bases of the junction left unmatched. The CDR3 is 16 amino acids. CDR1 and CDR2 from the germline V gene are SGHDN and FVKESK.

This clonotype has a handful of counts. The CDR3 region is CASSFGAVGNTIYF. In nucleotides, the CDR3 is TGTGCCAGCAGCTTTGGGGCGGTTGGAAACACCATATATTTT. V usage is TRBV7-9 and J usage is TRBJ1-3; TRBD1 is a possible D gene (5 bases). The ends were cut back, 3 bases at V and 3 bases at J, with 9 bases in the middle. Germline loops: CDR1 SEHNR, CDR2 FQNEAQ (reference sequence). The CDR3 loop spans 14 amino acids.

This clonotype has a count of ten or more. V and J are TRBV12-3 or TRBV12-4 and TRBJ2-2; 9 bases match TRBD2. Trimming cost V 4 bases and J 2 bases; bases outside gene matches: 14. This CDR3 contains 19 residues. CDR3 region: CASSSLTSGVTFNTGELFF. CDR3 DNA: TGTGCCAGCAGTTCCCTGACTAGCGGAGTAACCTTCAACACCGGGGAGCTGTTTTTT.

This clonotype was recorded many times. This rearrangement joins TRBV18 to TRBJ1-2; D is unclear. V was pared by 0 bases and J by 8 bases, with 13 bases between. The CDR3 sequence is 14 residues long. CDR1 and CDR2 from the germline V gene are KGHSH and LQKENI. The CDR3 nucleotides read TGTGCCAGCTCACCACCGAGGACTTCCTTGGGCTACACCTTC. Its translation is CASSPPRTSLGYTF.

In this sample, this clonotype turned up many times. CDR3 bases: TGCGCCAGCAGCCAAGGCGCACTCTCCTACAATGAGCAGTTCTTC. Protein sequence: CASSQGALSYNEQFF. The V call is TRBV4-1, the J call TRBJ2-1, with unresolved D. The CDR3 has 15 residues. The ends were cut back, 1 base at V and 0 bases at J, with 7 bases in the middle. Germline CDR1 and CDR2: MGHRA and YSYEKL.

The genes are TRBV5-1 and TRBJ2-7, with a tentative D call TRBD2 (5 bases). CDR3 length: 14 amino acids. Germline CDR1 and CDR2: SGHRS and YFSETQ. The V and J ends lost 0 bases and 5 bases respectively, with 12 bases between them. The CDR3 here is CASSLGTSGNEQYF. The CDR3 DNA is TGCGCCAGCAGCTTGGGGACCTCGGGGAACGAGCAGTACTTC.

This clonotype was observed at least ten times. The rearrangement uses TRBV12-3 or TRBV12-4 and TRBJ1-1; D gene ambiguous. Trimming pared 6 bases from V and 0 bases from J, leaving 14 bases between. The CDR3 runs 15 residues. The CDR3 loop reads CASSPLRWMNTEAFF. The CDR3 coding sequence is TGTGCCAGCAGCCCCCTGCGGTGGATGAACACTGAAGCTTTCTTT.

This clonotype appeared many times. The chain uses TRBV28 and TRBJ1-1; 8 bases align to TRBD1. Germline CDR1 and CDR2: MDHEN and SYDVKM. V dropped 7 bases and J dropped 6; count of bases not matched to a gene: 13. The CDR3 is 15 residues long. The chain's CDR3 is CASNQGYRGRAEAFF. The CDR3 nucleotides read TGTGCCAGCAACCAAGGGTACAGGGGGAGGGCTGAAGCTTTCTTT.

Many counts were recorded for this clonotype. This chain joins TRBV20-1 and TRBJ1-1; perhaps TRBD1 as D (5 bases). Germline loops: CDR1 DFQATT, CDR2 SNEGSKA (reference sequence). CDR3 length: 13 amino acids. V lost 3 bases and J 2 bases, leaving 10 bases between the germline ends. CDR3 DNA: TGCAGTGCTAGTTTTAGGGGAAACACTGAAGCTTTCTTT. Translating it yields CSASFRGNTEAFF.

The table lists this clonotype with many counts. V and J are TRBV20-1 and TRBJ1-1; TRBD1 is a possible D gene (5 bases). CDR1 and CDR2 from the germline V gene are DFQATT and SNEGSKA (reference sequence). The V end lost 5 bases, the J end lost 5 bases, and 15 bases lay between the germline ends. The CDR3 is 13 residues long. CDR3 nucleotides: TGCAGTGCTGGCGGCAGGGTGGGGACTGAAGCTTTCTTT. It translates to CSAGGRVGTEAFF.

This clonotype was counted ten times or more. The chain has TRBV29-1 and TRBJ2-7; 12 bases match TRBD2. Looked up from germline, CDR1 is SQVTM and CDR2 is ANQGSEA. The V and J ends lost 7 bases and 5 bases, in that order; junction bases with no gene match: 6. CDR3 size: 13 residues. Here the CDR3 reads CSGRLAGAHEQYF. CDR3 bases: TGCAGCGGTAGACTAGCGGGAGCTCACGAGCAGTACTTC.

This clonotype was picked up many times. The J gene is TRBJ1-1, the V gene TRBV7-6; no definite D call. The germline V gene has CDR1 SGHVS and CDR2 FNYEAQ. Trimming removed 2 bases at V and 0 bases at J, with 13 bases between. The CDR3 totals 16 residues. CDR3 nucleotides: TGTGCCAGCAGCTTAAATTGTGGGCAGTTGAACACTGAAGCTTTCTTT. This sequence encodes CASSLNCGQLNTEAFF.

This clonotype was recorded many times. The DNA for the CDR3 is TGTGCCAGCAGTGGGGATAGCGGGAGAAAAGAGACCCAGTACTTC. This sequence encodes CASSGDSGRKETQYF. V usage is TRBV2 and J usage is TRBJ2-5; 9 nucleotides agree with TRBD2. The V segment lost 4 bases and the J segment 3 bases; nucleotides outside the gene matches: 6. Germline loops: CDR1 SNHLY, CDR2 FYNNEI. The CDR3 length is 15 residues. Using reference TRBV2 and TRBJ2-5 for the parts outside the CDR3, the full variable domain is EPEVTQTPSHQVTQMGQEVILRCVPISNHLYFYWYRQILGQKVEFLVSFYNNEISEKSEIFDDQFSVERPDGSNFTLKIRSTKLEDSAMYFCASSGDSGRKETQYFGPGTRLLVL.

This clonotype was recorded at least ten times. The chain uses TRBV3-1 and TRBJ1-4; D remains unclear. Germline values: CDR1 LGHDT, CDR2 YNNKEL (reference sequence). The germline V and J ends were trimmed by 4 bases and 8 bases, with 14 bases remaining between them. CDR3 length: 14 residues. CDR3 protein: CASSPNGPEEKLFF. The CDR3 DNA is TGTGCCAGCAGCCCGAATGGACCGGAGGAAAAACTGTTTTTT.

This clonotype appeared many times. The junction departs from germline at one end; a sequencing error may be responsible. The rearrangement uses TRBV18 and TRBJ2-4; the match to TRBD1 covers 7 bases. Germline values: CDR1 KGHSH, CDR2 LQKENI. This CDR3 is 14 amino acids long. CDR3 region: CVSSRDRLKNIQYF. The CDR3 DNA reads TGTGTCAGCTCCCGGGACAGACTCAAAAACATTCAGTACTTC. Looking up the rest from reference TRBV18 and TRBJ2-4 gives the full variable domain: NAGVMQNPRHLVRRRGQEARLRCSPMKGHSHVYWYRQLPEEGLKFMVYLQKENIIDESGMPKERFSAEFPKEGPSILRIQQVVRGDSAAYFCVSSRDRLKNIQYFGAGTRLSVL.

Points on this clonotype: No conserved phenylalanine or tryptophan ends this CDR3, so it is likely a read error. The DNA is left out, because the CDR3 cannot be placed on it with certainty; the CDR3 is given as TCRdb lists it. V is TRBV3-1 and J is TRBJ2-7. Both ends counted, the CDR3 spans 8 residues. Germline values: CDR1 LGHDT, CDR2 YNNKEL (reference sequence). CDR3 loop: CASSLKAC.